Listed here are 5 T cell receptor beta chains from one sample, sequenced in a study of beta chain features in type 1 diabetes. The isolated RNA, all of it, was reverse transcribed, so expressed TCRB transcripts were what got sequenced. Profiled with immunoSEQ multiplex PCR; TCRdb holds only in-frame clones, not every one. The table shows around 240,000 clones, with about 70% occurring only once. Sequencing was done on a sample of naive CD4+ T cells from blood. The receptors shown here come from a man aged 25 to 45 in good health.

The J gene is TRBJ2-1, the V gene TRBV30, with 13 positions matching TRBD2. CDR1 and CDR2 from the germline V gene are GTSNPN and SVGIG (reference sequence). The ends lost 3 bases at V and 9 bases at J; junction bases unmatched: 11. The CDR3 runs 16 residues. The CDR3 DNA is TGTGCCTGGAGGCTACACGGGACTAGCGGGGTGGGTGAGCAGTTCTTC. Translating gives CAWRLHGTSGVGEQFF.

This clone was detected only a few times. The chain has TRBV5-1 and TRBJ2-3; D is unresolved. The CDR3 loop spans 12 amino acids. Trimming pared 3 bases from V and 2 bases from J, leaving 4 bases between. The germline V gene has CDR1 SGHRS and CDR2 YFSETQ. The CDR3 sequence is CASSWTTDTQYF. The CDR3 DNA is TGCGCCAGCAGCTGGACCACAGATACGCAGTATTTT.

This clone was recorded a few times. The genes are TRBV6-1 and TRBJ2-1, with D perhaps matching TRBD2 (6 bases). This CDR3 has 12 amino acids. CDR1 MNHNS and CDR2 SASEGT come from the germline V gene. V lost 4 bases, J lost 15 bases, and 16 bases lay in between. For the CDR3, the DNA is TGTGCCAGCAGTGCCCCACCGGGACTGGGGTTCTTC. It specifies CASSAPPGLGFF.

This sequence joins TRBV10-3 and TRBJ1-1; no firm D call. This CDR3 has 15 residues. Germline CDR1 ENHRY, CDR2 SYGVKD. The V gene lost 2 bases and the J gene lost 0 bases, with 10 bases spanning the gap. CDR3 bases: TGTGCCATCAGTGAGACAAGGCTTTTGAACACTGAAGCTTTCTTT. The encoded protein is CAISETRLLNTEAFF.

The V gene is TRBV5-1, the J gene TRBJ1-3; D is unclear. Germline-derived CDR1 and CDR2 are SGHRS and YFSETQ. The CDR3 contains 16 residues. V was clipped by 0 bases and J by 0 bases, with 10 bases between them. Written as DNA, the CDR3 is TGCGCCAGCAGCTTGGATATGAAGAGCTCTGGAAACACCATATATTTT. It codes for CASSLDMKSSGNTIYF. Variable domain in full (rest from reference TRBV5-1 and TRBJ1-3): KAGVTQTPRYLIKTRGQQVTLSCSPISGHRSVSWYQQTPGQGLQFLFEYFSETQRNKGNFPGRFSGRQFSNSRSEMNVSTLELGDSALYLCASSLDMKSSGNTIYFGEGSWLTVV.